The 2 T cell receptor beta chains given below trace back to one sample, sequenced in a study of cytomegalovirus exposure and HLA in healthy donors. Data came from immunoSEQ multiplex PCR; TCRdb stores just in-frame clones and leaves some out. The table has roughly 250,000 clones, approximately 83% seen once. Sequencing used PBMCs. The receptors derive from a woman in her 30s in good health and CMV-seropositive.

This rearrangement joins TRBV18 to TRBJ2-1; no firm D call. Trimming removed 6 bases from V and 9 bases from J, with 15 bases in between. The CDR3 runs to 13 residues. Germline CDR1 and CDR2: KGHSH and LQKENI. The CDR3: CASSADSLGEQFF. The CDR3 DNA reads as TGTGCCAGCTCTGCTGACTCCCTAGGTGAGCAGTTCTTC.

The CDR3 DNA follows: TGTGCCAGCAGTAAAGGGGGGACAGGGGGCGATGAGGAAGAGACCCAGTACTTC. Amino acids: CASSKGGTGGDEEETQYF. The chain joins TRBV25-1 to TRBJ2-5; the match to TRBD1 covers 12 bases. The CDR3 extends over 18 amino acids. The V segment lost 5 bases and the J segment 3 bases; nucleotides outside the gene matches: 13. The germline CDR1 and CDR2 sequences are MGHDK and SYGVNS.